These 8 T cell receptor beta chains originate from one sample sequenced in a study of blood T cell repertoires in COVID-19. Profiling relied on immunoSEQ multiplex PCR, and the TCRdb table lists in-frame clones only, not all of them. The sample shows more than 95,000 clones, about 90% of them seen only once. The sequencing sample was made of peripheral blood. Receptor source: a middle-aged man with acute or convalescent COVID-19.

The chain combines TRBV10-3 with TRBJ2-3; TRBD1 agrees at 10 bases. V shed 10 bases and J 2 bases; nucleotides not matched to a gene: 6. Germline-derived CDR1 and CDR2 are ENHRY and SYGVKD. The CDR3 loop spans 14 amino acids. The CDR3: CASRDRGPTDTQYF. DNA for the CDR3: TGTGCCAGCCGGGACAGGGGACCCACAGATACGCAGTATTTT.

This chain links TRBV6-5 with TRBJ2-7, with 10 bases fitting TRBD2. The germline CDR1 and CDR2 sequences are MNHEY and SVGAGI. CDR3 length equals 13 residues. V lost 6 bases, J lost 3 bases, and 2 bases stayed unmatched. The CDR3 reads CASRSGRGYEQYF. DNA of the CDR3: TGTGCCAGCAGGAGCGGGAGGGGCTACGAGCAGTACTTC.

V is TRBV5-1 and J is TRBJ2-3, with TRBD2 identical over 11 bases. V lost 2 bases to trimming and J lost 4 bases; unmatched junction nucleotides: 6. The germline CDR1 and CDR2 sequences are SGHRS and YFSETQ. This CDR3 comprises 16 residues. CDR3 sequence: CASSFTSGSRPDTQYF. DNA of the CDR3: TGCGCCAGCAGCTTTACTAGCGGGAGTAGGCCAGATACGCAGTATTTT.

This chain joins TRBV5-1 and TRBJ2-3; 8 bases match TRBD2. J lost 2 bases, V lost 4 bases, and 9 bases had no gene match. The length of the CDR3 is 16 residues. Per germline, CDR1 SGHRS and CDR2 YFSETQ. The DNA for the CDR3 is TGCGCCAGCAGCCCGCGGACTAGCCCACTCACAGATACGCAGTATTTT. It encodes CASSPRTSPLTDTQYF.

This chain links TRBV28 with TRBJ2-7; TRBD2 aligns across 7 bases. V lost 4 bases and J lost 6; bases outside the gene matches: 6. Germline V gives CDR1 MDHEN, CDR2 SYDVKM. This CDR3 comprises 13 residues. CDR3 protein: CASSSGGSLEQYF. CDR3 bases: TGTGCCAGCAGTTCCGGGGGGTCGCTCGAGCAGTACTTC.

The chain joins TRBV5-4 to TRBJ2-1; 7 bases are shared with TRBD2. The CDR3 consists of 14 residues. Germline CDR1 SGHNT, CDR2 YYREEE (reference sequence). The trim removed 4 bases at V and 9 bases at J, leaving 10 bases unmatched. The CDR3 spells CASSPAGGRGEQFF. In DNA form, the CDR3 reads TGTGCCAGCAGCCCGGCCGGCGGGAGAGGTGAGCAGTTCTTC.

DNA of the CDR3: TGTGCCAGCCGCCCGGCGGCAGGGGGGAGGGAGCTGTTTTTT. This codes for CASRPAAGGRELFF. This sequence joins TRBV6-6 and TRBJ2-2, with D perhaps TRBD1 (7 bases). V dropped 8 bases and J dropped 9 bases, with 19 bases sitting between them. The CDR3 totals 14 residues. Germline V gives CDR1 MNHNY, CDR2 SVGAGI (reference sequence).

V gene TRBV7-2 combines with J gene TRBJ2-7, with D perhaps TRBD1 (5 bases). The CDR3 has 14 residues. CDR1 and CDR2 (germline): SGHTA, FQGNSA. Trimming took off 1 base at V and 3 bases at J, with 10 bases between the two ends. CDR3 loop: CASSLVAGNYEQYF. The DNA for the CDR3 is TGTGCCAGCAGCTTAGTAGCAGGGAACTACGAGCAGTACTTC.